A selection of T cell receptor beta chains follows, all from one sample in a study of cytomegalovirus exposure and HLA in healthy donors. The table came from immunoSEQ multiplex PCR; TCRdb's copy has only in-frame clones and leaves some out. Altogether more than 80,000 clones are present, roughly 96% being singletons, with the ten largest covering approximately 1.3%. The sample consisted of PBMCs. The receptors were gathered from a woman in her late teens or twenties in good health and CMV-seronegative. Each CDR3 is given with its conserved first and last residue. A D gene is named only where the DNA matches it firmly. Some rows mark clone size as missing; the rest say once, few, many or name a class of expanded clone.

v_gene: TRBV5-1; j_gene: TRBJ2-3; d_gene: NA; abundance: NA; CDR3nt: TGCGCCAGCTTCCCGCAGACTAGCACAGATACGCAGTATTTT; CDR3aa: CASFPQTSTDTQYF
v_gene: TRBV6-4; j_gene: TRBJ2-1; d_gene: NA; abundance: NA; CDR3nt: TGTGCCAGCAGTATACACAGGTATCCCTCCTACAATGAGCAGTTCTTC; CDR3aa: CASSIHRYPSYNEQFF
v_gene: TRBV10-3; j_gene: TRBJ1-5; d_gene: NA; abundance: few; CDR3nt: TGTGCCATCAGAGCTACAGGCTCGGATCAGCCCCAGCATTTT; CDR3aa: CAIRATGSDQPQHF
v_gene: TRBV7-2; j_gene: TRBJ2-5; d_gene: TRBD2; abundance: NA; CDR3nt: TGTGCCAGCAGCTTGGGGACTAGGGGTGAGACCCAGTACTTC; CDR3aa: CASSLGTRGETQYF
v_gene: TRBV29-1; j_gene: TRBJ2-1; d_gene: TRBD2; abundance: NA; CDR3nt: TGCAGCGTTTCGCGGGAGCGTGGGAGTGAGCAGTTCTTC; CDR3aa: CSVSRERGSEQFF
v_gene: TRBV2; j_gene: TRBJ1-2; d_gene: NA; abundance: NA; CDR3nt: TGTGCCCGCAACTGGGAGGGCGGCTACACCTTC; CDR3aa: CARNWEGGYTF
v_gene: TRBV5-6; j_gene: TRBJ2-7; d_gene: NA; abundance: NA; CDR3nt: TGTGCCAGCAGCTTTAGCTCCTACGAGCAGTACTTC; CDR3aa: CASSFSSYEQYF
v_gene: TRBV14; j_gene: TRBJ2-1; d_gene: TRBD2; abundance: NA; CDR3nt: TGTGCCAGCAGCCCAAGCGGGAGCGAGAATCGGGAGCAGTTCTTC; CDR3aa: CASSPSGSENREQFF
v_gene: TRBV19; j_gene: TRBJ2-5; d_gene: NA; abundance: NA; CDR3nt: TGTGCCAGTCGGGGGGCAAGCCAAGAGACCCAGTACTTC; CDR3aa: CASRGASQETQYF
v_gene: TRBV7-2; j_gene: TRBJ1-5; d_gene: TRBD1; abundance: NA; CDR3nt: TGTGCCAGCAGCGGGGCGGACAGGGGTAGACAGCCCCAGCATTTT; CDR3aa: CASSGADRGRQPQHF
v_gene: TRBV5-1; j_gene: TRBJ1-1; d_gene: TRBD1; abundance: NA; CDR3nt: TGCGCCAGCAGCCTTCGACAGGGGGCCCCGAACACTGAAGCTTTCTTT; CDR3aa: CASSLRQGAPNTEAFF
v_gene: TRBV6-5; j_gene: TRBJ2-1; d_gene: NA; abundance: NA; CDR3nt: TGTGCCAGCAGTTACGGACTACAAAACTCCTACAATGAGCAGTTCTTC; CDR3aa: CASSYGLQNSYNEQFF
v_gene: TRBV28; j_gene: TRBJ2-7; d_gene: TRBD1; abundance: NA; CDR3nt: TGTGCCAGCAGTTCCCGGGACAGACCTCTTAGCTCCTACGAGCAGTACTTC; CDR3aa: CASSSRDRPLSSYEQYF
v_gene: TRBV29-1; j_gene: TRBJ2-5; d_gene: NA; abundance: NA; CDR3nt: TGCAGCGTTCGCGGTCCCGAGGGAGAGACCCAGTACTTC; CDR3aa: CSVRGPEGETQYF
v_gene: TRBV5-4; j_gene: TRBJ2-3; d_gene: NA; abundance: NA; CDR3nt: TGTGCCAGCAGCTTACAACCGGGACAAGGGACAGATACGCAGTATTTT; CDR3aa: CASSLQPGQGTDTQYF
v_gene: TRBV5-1; j_gene: TRBJ2-1; d_gene: NA; abundance: NA; CDR3nt: TGCGCCAGTTTACTTGGGGGCGGGAGTTTAGGTGAGCAGTTCTTC; CDR3aa: CASLLGGGSLGEQFF
v_gene: TRBV7-9; j_gene: TRBJ2-3; d_gene: TRBD2; abundance: NA; CDR3nt: TGTGCCAGCAGCTTAGAGGTAGCGGGGTTCACAGATACGCAGTATTTT; CDR3aa: CASSLEVAGFTDTQYF
v_gene: TRBV14; j_gene: TRBJ1-2; d_gene: NA; abundance: once; CDR3nt: TGTGCCAGCAGCCATACCCGACAAGCCAACTATGGCTACACCTTC; CDR3aa: CASSHTRQANYGYTF
v_gene: TRBV6-5; j_gene: TRBJ1-4; d_gene: TRBD1; abundance: NA; CDR3nt: TGTGCCAGCAGTTACTCGTCACAGGGGCCCAATGAAAAACTGTTTTTT; CDR3aa: CASSYSSQGPNEKLFF
v_gene: TRBV2; j_gene: TRBJ2-2; d_gene: TRBD2; abundance: NA; CDR3nt: TGTGCCAGCCGAGGGACTAGCGGGACTGCCGGGGAGCTGTTTTTT; CDR3aa: CASRGTSGTAGELFF
v_gene: TRBV7-9; j_gene: TRBJ2-5; d_gene: TRBD2; abundance: NA; CDR3nt: TGTGCCAGCAGCCACCCTAGCGGGAGGTTCCAAGAGACCCAGTACTTC; CDR3aa: CASSHPSGRFQETQYF
v_gene: TRBV7-9; j_gene: TRBJ2-1; d_gene: TRBD2; abundance: NA; CDR3nt: TGTGCCAGCAGCTTGCTAGCGGGAGGGCCCCACAATGAGCAGTTCTTC; CDR3aa: CASSLLAGGPHNEQFF